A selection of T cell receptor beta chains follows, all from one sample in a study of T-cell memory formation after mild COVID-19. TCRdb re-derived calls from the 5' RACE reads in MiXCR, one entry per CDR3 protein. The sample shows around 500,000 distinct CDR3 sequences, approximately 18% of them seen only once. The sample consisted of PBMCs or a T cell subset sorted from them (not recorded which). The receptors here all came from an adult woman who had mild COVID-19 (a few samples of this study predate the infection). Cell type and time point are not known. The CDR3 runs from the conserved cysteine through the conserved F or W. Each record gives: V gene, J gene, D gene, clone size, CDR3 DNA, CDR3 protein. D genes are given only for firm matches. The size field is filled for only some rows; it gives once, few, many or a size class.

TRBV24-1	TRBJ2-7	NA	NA	TGTGCCACCAGTGATCCCCAGACGGTCTCCTACGAGCAGTACTTC	CATSDPQTVSYEQYF
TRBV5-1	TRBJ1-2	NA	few	TGCGCCAGCAGCCCGTCTGATAGGCGCTATGGCTACACCTTC	CASSPSDRRYGYTF
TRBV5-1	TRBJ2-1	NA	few	TGCGCCAGCAGCTCCAACGGGGGCTCCTACAATGAGCAGTTCTTC	CASSSNGGSYNEQFF
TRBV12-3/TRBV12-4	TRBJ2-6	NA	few	TGTGCCAGCAGTTTTGGGATGACACTAGAAATTTACTCTGGGGCCAACGTCCTGACTTTC	CASSFGMTLEIYSGANVLTF
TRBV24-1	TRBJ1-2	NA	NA	TGTGCCACCAGTGATTTCGGATATGCAAATGGCTACACCTTC	CATSDFGYANGYTF
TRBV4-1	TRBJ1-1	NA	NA	TGCGCCAGCAGCCAAAAGGTTATAGGCACTGAAGCTTTCTTT	CASSQKVIGTEAFF
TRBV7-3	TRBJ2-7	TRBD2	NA	TGTGCCAGCAGCTTAACGGGACTAGTAGCCTACGAGCAGTACTTC	CASSLTGLVAYEQYF
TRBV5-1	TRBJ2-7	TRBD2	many	TGCGCCAGCAGCTTGACAGTCGGGACTAGCGGCTTCTACGAGCAGTACTTC	CASSLTVGTSGFYEQYF
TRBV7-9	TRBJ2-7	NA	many	TGTGCCAGCAGCCTAGCGAGTACCGAGCAGTACTTC	CASSLASTEQYF
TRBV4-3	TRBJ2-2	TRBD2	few	TGCGCCAGCAGCCACCCGGGGGGTTCCAACACCGGGGAGCTGTTTTTT	CASSHPGGSNTGELFF
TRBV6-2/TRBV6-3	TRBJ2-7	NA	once	TGTGCCAGCAGTTCTACAGGGTCCCTACCCTACGAGCAGTACTTC	CASSSTGSLPYEQYF
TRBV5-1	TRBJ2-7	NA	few	TGCGCCAGCAGCTTTAGTGGAGTCGAGCAGTACTTC	CASSFSGVEQYF
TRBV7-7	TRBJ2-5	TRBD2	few	TGTGCTAGCAGCCTGGGACTAGCTCTTAGCCAGGAGACCCAGTACTTC	CASSLGLALSQETQYF
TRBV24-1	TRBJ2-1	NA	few	TGTGCCACCAGTGATTTTGGAGGGGAGAGCTACAATGAGCAGTTCTTC	CATSDFGGESYNEQFF
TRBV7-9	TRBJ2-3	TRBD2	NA	TGTGCCAGCAACAAGCGGGGGGGTTACACAGATACGCAGTATTTT	CASNKRGGYTDTQYF
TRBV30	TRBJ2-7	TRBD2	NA	TGTGCCTGGATTAAAGGGGCATCGGCTAGCGGTTCCTACGAGCAGTACTTC	CAWIKGASASGSYEQYF
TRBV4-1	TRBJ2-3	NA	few	TGCGCCAGCAGCACACGGGGTCAGACGCAGTATTTT	CASSTRGQTQYF
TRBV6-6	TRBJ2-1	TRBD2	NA	TGTGCCAGCAGTTACGCCCTCACTAGCGGGAGTGACAATGAGCAGTTCTTC	CASSYALTSGSDNEQFF
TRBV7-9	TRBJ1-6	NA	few	TGTGCCACGACGGACAGATTCAATTCACCCCTCCACTTT	CATTDRFNSPLHF
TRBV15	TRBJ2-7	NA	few	TGTGCCACCAGCAGAGTGTTGGGCAGGGGAAACGAGCAGTACTTC	CATSRVLGRGNEQYF
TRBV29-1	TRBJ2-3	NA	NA	TGCAGCGTTGATTTTCGGGACGGGGCCGATACGCAGTATTTT	CSVDFRDGADTQYF
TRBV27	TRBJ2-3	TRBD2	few	TGTGCCAGCAGTCTTACTAGCGGGGGGTTCCCTAGCACAGATACGCAGTATTTT	CASSLTSGGFPSTDTQYF
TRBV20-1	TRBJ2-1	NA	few	TGCAGTGCCTCCCGTGGCGCGGGGCTCTTAAATGAGCAGTTCTTC	CSASRGAGLLNEQFF
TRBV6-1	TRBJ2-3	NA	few	TGTGCCAGCAGTGTGCCGGTAGGGATTAGCACAGATACGCAGTATTTT	CASSVPVGISTDTQYF
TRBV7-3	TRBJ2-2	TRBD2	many	TGTGCCAGCAGCCCGGGACTAGGAGACACCGGGGAGCTGTTTTTT	CASSPGLGDTGELFF
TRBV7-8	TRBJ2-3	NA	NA	TGTGCCAGCAGCCTCAGGTCGGGGAGCACAGATACGCAGTATTTT	CASSLRSGSTDTQYF
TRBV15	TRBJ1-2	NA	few	TGTGCCACCAGCAGAGATCGGGGTGCTGGGTATGGCTACACCTTC	CATSRDRGAGYGYTF
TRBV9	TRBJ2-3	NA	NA	TGTGCCAGCAGCGTAGGGATTAACGCGGGGGACAGTAATACGCAGTATTTT	CASSVGINAGDSNTQYF
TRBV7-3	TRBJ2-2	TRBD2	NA	TGTGCCAGCAGCGGTAGCGGGGGGGCGTCCGGGGAGCTGTTTTTT	CASSGSGGASGELFF